Following are 27 T cell receptor beta chains from one sample sequenced in a study of identical twins. One entry per CDR3 protein results from TCRdb running MiXCR on the 5' RACE reads. In the table there are 420,000 or so distinct CDR3 sequences, less than 20% of which are singletons. Input material: naive T cells sorted from blood. The receptors were sampled from a man aged 50 to 59 in good health.

This clonotype showed up many times. The V gene is TRBV21-1, the J gene TRBJ2-5; no DNA check was done on the table's D call, TRBD2. TRBV21-1 is recorded as a pseudogene. This CDR3 region has 17 residues. The CDR3 nucleotides are TGTGCCAGTCGGCGTCCCGGGACTAGGTCGGGGCAAGAGACCCAGTACTTC. Protein sequence: CASRRPGTRSGQETQYF.

This clonotype has only one observation. The rearrangement joins TRBV9 to TRBJ1-1; 8 bases line up with TRBD1. V was clipped by 3 bases and J by 5 bases; unmatched bases: 3. This CDR3 spans 13 amino acids. Germline CDR1 is SGDLS and CDR2 is YYNGEE. This chain's CDR3 is CASSGDRTTEAFF. The CDR3, as DNA: TGTGCCAGCAGCGGGGACAGGACTACTGAAGCTTTCTTT.

There are a few counts of this clonotype. V and J are TRBV4-3 and TRBJ2-2, with 9 bases that match TRBD1. The germline V gene has CDR1 LGHNA and CDR2 YSLEER. The ends lost 4 bases at V and 5 bases at J; junction bases unmatched: 5. The CDR3 has 15 residues. The CDR3 is CASSPRTGVTGELFF. The CDR3, as DNA: TGCGCCAGCAGCCCGAGGACAGGGGTAACCGGGGAGCTGTTTTTT.

V usage is TRBV9 and J usage is TRBJ2-3; 14 bases are a match to TRBD2. This CDR3 has 16 amino acids. Germline-derived CDR1 and CDR2 are SGDLS and YYNGEE. The junction had 4 bases not matched to a gene; V was cut back by 6 bases and J by 1 base. The CDR3 reads CASTRLAGGGTDTQYF. CDR3 nucleotide sequence: TGTGCCAGCACCAGACTAGCGGGAGGGGGCACAGATACGCAGTATTTT.

This chain joins TRBV6-5 and TRBJ2-5; D perhaps matches TRBD2 (6 bases). Germline CDR1 and CDR2: MNHEY and SVGAGI. Trimming removed 0 bases at V and 5 bases at J, with 10 bases between. The CDR3 length is 14 residues. CDR3 in DNA: TGTGCCAGCAGTTACTCTGGCGGGATCGAGACCCAGTACTTC. It is translated as CASSYSGGIETQYF.

This clonotype appeared a few times. The genes are TRBV27 and TRBJ2-3; D unclear. Trimming pared 6 bases from V and 7 bases from J, leaving 8 bases between. CDR3 length: 11 residues. Germline V gene sequence: CDR1 MNHEY, CDR2 SMNVEV (reference sequence). This chain's CDR3 is CASRTEYTQYF. The CDR3 coding sequence is TGTGCCAGCAGGACGGAGTATACGCAGTATTTT.

This clonotype was seen many times. The V and J genes are TRBV28 and TRBJ1-2, with a possible D match to TRBD1 (5 bases). Per germline, CDR1 MDHEN and CDR2 SYDVKM. The CDR3 spans 14 residues. V lost 6 bases and J lost 4, with 15 bases in between. The CDR3 reads CASSTPDSSYGYTF. In nucleotides, the CDR3 is TGTGCCAGCAGCACCCCCGACAGTTCCTATGGCTACACCTTC.

There are a few counts of this clonotype. The J gene is TRBJ2-5, the V gene TRBV18; 8 bases are a match to TRBD2. The germline V gene has CDR1 KGHSH and CDR2 LQKENI. The CDR3 contains 16 residues. V dropped 4 bases and J dropped 2; count of bases not matched to a gene: 9. CDR3 residues: CASSLPGLAKQETQYF. Written as DNA, the CDR3 is TGTGCCAGCTCACTTCCAGGACTAGCAAAACAAGAGACCCAGTACTTC.

This clonotype was seen at least ten times. The rearrangement joins TRBV10-3 to TRBJ2-1, with D maybe TRBD1 (5 bases). The CDR3 length is 16 residues. V was shortened by 0 bases and J by 8 bases, with 17 bases between the two germline ends. Germline V CDR1 and CDR2: ENHRY, SYGVKD. The CDR3 sequence is CAISESGTEGRDEQFF. CDR3 DNA: TGTGCCATCAGTGAGTCTGGAACAGAAGGCAGGGATGAGCAGTTCTTC.

The J gene is TRBJ1-2, the V gene TRBV10-3; TRBD1 is a possible D gene (6 bases). V was trimmed by 4 bases and J by 0 bases, leaving 9 bases between them. This CDR3 is 14 amino acids long. Germline V gives CDR1 ENHRY, CDR2 SYGVKD. The CDR3 protein is CAISGQGSNYGYTF. The CDR3, as DNA: TGTGCCATCAGTGGCCAGGGGTCTAACTATGGCTACACCTTC.

This clonotype was counted a few times. V is TRBV27 and J is TRBJ1-5; 10 positions match TRBD1. Germline-derived CDR1 and CDR2 are MNHEY and SMNVEV (reference sequence). The CDR3 loop spans 16 amino acids. V was pared by 8 bases and J by 0 bases, with 7 bases of the junction left unmatched. CDR3 in amino acids: CASRQGAFYSNQPQHF. CDR3 coding DNA: TGTGCCAGCCGACAGGGGGCGTTTTATAGCAATCAGCCCCAGCATTTT.

This clonotype was seen only a few times. V gene TRBV20-1 combines with J gene TRBJ1-2, with TRBD1 matching over 9 bases. Germline V gives CDR1 DFQATT, CDR2 SNEGSKA (reference sequence). This CDR3 is 13 amino acids long. V was pared by 4 bases and J by 4 bases, with 4 bases of the junction left unmatched. CDR3 nucleotide sequence: TGCAGTGCTACAACAGGGGGCCTCTATGGCTACACCTTC. It encodes CSATTGGLYGYTF.

In its sample, this clonotype was seen a few times. The chain recombines TRBV19 with TRBJ2-1, with 8 bases aligning to TRBD1. V was pared by 1 base and J by 2 bases, with 1 base of the junction left unmatched. Per germline, CDR1 LNHDA and CDR2 SQIVND (reference sequence). This CDR3 region has 15 residues. The CDR3 sequence is CASSIGDRTYNEQFF. The CDR3 DNA reads TGTGCCAGTAGTATAGGGGACAGGACCTACAATGAGCAGTTCTTC.

In this sample, this clonotype turned up many times. The chain recombines TRBV13 with TRBJ2-7; D may match TRBD1 or TRBD2 (5 bases each). Germline loops: CDR1 PRHDT, CDR2 FYEKMQ (reference sequence). This CDR3 is built from 15 residues. Between the trimmed V and J ends, which lost 5 bases and 3 bases, there was a span of 17 bases. The DNA of the CDR3 is TGTGCCAGCAGCGGAACCGGGACCCTACTCTACGAGCAGTACTTC. Translated: CASSGTGTLLYEQYF.

The rearrangement joins TRBV28 to TRBJ2-3, with 9 bases identical to TRBD2. Germline lookup yields CDR1 MDHEN and CDR2 SYDVKM. This CDR3 contains 16 residues. The trim removed 2 bases at V and 3 bases at J, leaving 6 bases unmatched. The CDR3 is CASSLPAGGPTDTQYF. The CDR3 bases are TGTGCCAGCAGTTTACCAGCGGGGGGTCCGACAGATACGCAGTATTTT. The complete variable domain, with remaining parts taken from reference TRBV28 and TRBJ2-3, reads DVKVTQSSRYLVKRTGEKVFLECVQDMDHENMFWYRQDPGLGLRLIYFSYDVKMKEKGDIPEGYSVSREKKERFSLILESASTNQTSMYLCASSLPAGGPTDTQYFGPGTRLTVL.

This chain uses TRBV5-1 with TRBJ2-1, with 7 positions matching TRBD1. CDR3 length: 16 amino acids. V dropped 0 bases and J dropped 1; count of bases not matched to a gene: 4. Germline CDR1 reads SGHRS; CDR2 reads YFSETQ. This CDR3 is CASSLEGASSYNEQFF. DNA of the CDR3: TGCGCCAGCAGCTTGGAGGGGGCCTCATCCTACAATGAGCAGTTCTTC.

This clonotype was seen repeatedly, ten times or more. The rearrangement uses TRBV4-3 and TRBJ2-3, with TRBD2 matching over 11 bases. The CDR3 spans 17 residues. V trimming: 3 bases; J trimming: 8 bases; junction bases outside the gene matches: 13. CDR1 and CDR2 (germline): LGHNA, YSLEER. The CDR3 loop is CASSQNALAGESGTQYF. CDR3 nucleotides: TGCGCCAGCAGCCAGAACGCACTAGCGGGGGAATCGGGTACGCAGTATTTT.

This clonotype has more than one count but fewer than ten. The chain couples TRBV7-9 to TRBJ2-1; TRBD2 aligns across 11 bases. CDR1 and CDR2 (germline): SEHNR, FQNEAQ (reference sequence). V was clipped by 8 bases and J by 5 bases; unmatched bases: 5. CDR3 length equals 14 residues. The CDR3 region is CASVGTSGNNEQFF. CDR3 bases: TGTGCCAGCGTCGGGACTAGCGGAAACAATGAGCAGTTCTTC.

This clonotype was seen a handful of times. The rearrangement uses TRBV28 and TRBJ2-1, with 13 bases identical to TRBD2. The V gene end was trimmed by 3 bases and the J gene end by 2 bases; junction bases not matched to a gene: 1. The length of the CDR3 is 16 residues. Germline CDR1 reads MDHEN; CDR2 reads SYDVKM. DNA for the CDR3: TGTGCCAGCAGTTTGGGACTAGCGGGAACCTACAATGAGCAGTTCTTC. It is translated as CASSLGLAGTYNEQFF.

There are many counts of this clonotype. The chain couples TRBV20-1 to TRBJ1-5; the D gene is possibly TRBD1 (5 bases). Per germline, CDR1 DFQATT and CDR2 SNEGSKA (reference sequence). V gave up 2 bases and J gave up 6 bases, with 14 bases separating them. The CDR3 has 14 residues. This CDR3 reads CSARSGEGVQPQHF. CDR3 DNA: TGCAGTGCTAGATCGGGGGAAGGTGTTCAGCCCCAGCATTTT.

The CDR3 nucleotides are TGCAGCGTTGAGTCTAGCGGGGGGTACGAGCAGTACTTC. It codes for CSVESSGGYEQYF. V usage is TRBV29-1 and J usage is TRBJ2-7; 11 nucleotides align to TRBD2. Germline CDR1 reads SQVTM; CDR2 reads ANQGSEA. The ends lost 3 bases at V and 4 bases at J; junction bases unmatched: 2. The CDR3 has 13 amino acids.

This rearrangement joins TRBV5-1 to TRBJ1-2; weak D call: TRBD1 (5 bases). Trimming removed 0 bases from V and 5 bases from J, with 11 bases in between. CDR1 and CDR2 (germline): SGHRS, YFSETQ. CDR3 length: 14 residues. In DNA form, the CDR3 reads TGCGCCAGCAGCTTGGTTGCCGGGGGTTATGGCTACACCTTC. Encoded protein: CASSLVAGGYGYTF. Full variable domain (rest looked up from reference TRBV5-1 and TRBJ1-2): KAGVTQTPRYLIKTRGQQVTLSCSPISGHRSVSWYQQTPGQGLQFLFEYFSETQRNKGNFPGRFSGRQFSNSRSEMNVSTLELGDSALYLCASSLVAGGYGYTFGSGTRLTVV.

This clonotype was counted only a few times. This chain joins TRBV10-3 and TRBJ2-5; TRBD2 might be the D (5 bases). The CDR3 sequence is 16 residues long. Trimming stripped 2 bases from V and 1 base from J, with 14 bases between. Germline V lookup: CDR1 ENHRY, CDR2 SYGVKD. The CDR3 nucleotides are TGTGCCATCAGTGAGGCCGGGAATAGTCCCCAAGAGACCCAGTACTTC. Protein: CAISEAGNSPQETQYF.

The V and J genes are TRBV20-1 and TRBJ2-5; no firm D call. The germline V gene has CDR1 DFQATT and CDR2 SNEGSKA (reference sequence). The V end lost 5 bases, the J end lost 4 bases, and 26 bases lay between the germline ends. CDR3 size: 17 residues. CDR3 loop: CSAEPPIYFGLGETQYF. CDR3 DNA sequence: TGCAGTGCTGAACCTCCCATCTACTTTGGGTTGGGAGAGACCCAGTACTTC.

A word on this clonotype: A much more abundant neighbour one base away suggests this may be a read error. The chain's CDR3 is CASIGRGYTATQYF. The CDR3 DNA reads TGTGCCAGCATCGGCCGAGGATACACAGCTACGCAGTATTTT. This chain joins TRBV7-9 and TRBJ2-3; D is uncertain. The germline gives CDR1 SEHNR, CDR2 FQNEAQ (reference sequence). This CDR3 region has 14 residues.

The rearrangement uses TRBV20-1 and TRBJ1-5; TRBD1 is a possible D gene (6 bases). The V end lost 1 base, the J end lost 6 bases, and 19 bases lay between the germline ends. Germline lookup yields CDR1 DFQATT and CDR2 SNEGSKA (reference sequence). This CDR3 has 16 residues. The CDR3 spells CSARGGGPGAGQPQHF. Here the CDR3 DNA reads TGCAGTGCTAGAGGGGGGGGCCCGGGGGCAGGTCAGCCCCAGCATTTT.

This clonotype was found many times. This chain joins TRBV3-1 and TRBJ2-1; D gene unclear. The V end lost 4 bases, the J end lost 9 bases, and 13 bases lay between the germline ends. Germline lookup yields CDR1 LGHDT and CDR2 YNNKEL (reference sequence). CDR3 length: 13 amino acids. CDR3 sequence: CASSPMGWGEQFF. The CDR3 DNA reads as TGTGCCAGCAGCCCGATGGGGTGGGGTGAGCAGTTCTTC.